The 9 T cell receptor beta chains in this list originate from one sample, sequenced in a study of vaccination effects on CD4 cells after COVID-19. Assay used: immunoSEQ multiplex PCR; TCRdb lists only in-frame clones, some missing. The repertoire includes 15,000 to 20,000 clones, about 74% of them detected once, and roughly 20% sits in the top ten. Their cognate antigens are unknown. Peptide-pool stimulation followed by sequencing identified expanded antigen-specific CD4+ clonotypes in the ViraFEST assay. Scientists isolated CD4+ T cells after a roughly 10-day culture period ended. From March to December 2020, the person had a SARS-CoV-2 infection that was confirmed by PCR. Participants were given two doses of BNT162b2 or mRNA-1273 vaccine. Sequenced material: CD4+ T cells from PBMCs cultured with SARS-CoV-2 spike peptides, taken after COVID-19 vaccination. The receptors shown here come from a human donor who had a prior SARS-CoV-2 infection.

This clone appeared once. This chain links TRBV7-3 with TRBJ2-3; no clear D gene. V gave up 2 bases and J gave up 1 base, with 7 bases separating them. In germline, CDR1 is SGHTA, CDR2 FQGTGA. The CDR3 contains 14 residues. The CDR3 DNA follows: TGTGCCAGCAGCTTATACGAGGGCACAGATACGCAGTATTTT. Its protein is CASSLYEGTDTQYF.

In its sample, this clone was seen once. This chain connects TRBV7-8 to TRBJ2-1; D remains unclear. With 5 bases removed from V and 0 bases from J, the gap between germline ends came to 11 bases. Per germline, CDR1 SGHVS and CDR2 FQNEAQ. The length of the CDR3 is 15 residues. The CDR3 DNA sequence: TGTGCCAGCAGCACGGGCGTTTACTCCTACAATGAGCAGTTCTTC. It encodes CASSTGVYSYNEQFF.

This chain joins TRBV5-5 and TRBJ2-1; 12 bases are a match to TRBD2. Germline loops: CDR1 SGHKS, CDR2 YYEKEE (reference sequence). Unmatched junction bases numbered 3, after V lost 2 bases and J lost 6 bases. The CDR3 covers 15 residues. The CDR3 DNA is TGTGCCAGCAGCTTAGGACTAGCGGGATTCAATGAGCAGTTCTTC. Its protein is CASSLGLAGFNEQFF.

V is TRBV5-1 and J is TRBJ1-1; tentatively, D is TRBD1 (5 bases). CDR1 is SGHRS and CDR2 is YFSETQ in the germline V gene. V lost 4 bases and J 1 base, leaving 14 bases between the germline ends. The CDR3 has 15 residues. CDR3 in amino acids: CASSQTTGGNTEAFF. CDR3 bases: TGCGCCAGCAGCCAAACTACAGGAGGGAACACTGAAGCTTTCTTT.

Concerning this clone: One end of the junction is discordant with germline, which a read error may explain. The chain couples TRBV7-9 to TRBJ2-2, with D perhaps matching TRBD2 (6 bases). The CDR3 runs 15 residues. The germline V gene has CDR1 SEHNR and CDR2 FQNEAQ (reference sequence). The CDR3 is CASILADTNTGELFF. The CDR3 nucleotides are TGTGCCAGCATCTTAGCGGATACGAACACCGGGGAGCTGTTTTTT.

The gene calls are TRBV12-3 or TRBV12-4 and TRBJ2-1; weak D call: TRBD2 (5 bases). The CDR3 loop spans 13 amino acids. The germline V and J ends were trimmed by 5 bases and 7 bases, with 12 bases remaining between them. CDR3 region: CASSPARRNEQFF. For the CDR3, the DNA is TGTGCCAGCAGTCCCGCCCGGAGGAATGAGCAGTTCTTC.

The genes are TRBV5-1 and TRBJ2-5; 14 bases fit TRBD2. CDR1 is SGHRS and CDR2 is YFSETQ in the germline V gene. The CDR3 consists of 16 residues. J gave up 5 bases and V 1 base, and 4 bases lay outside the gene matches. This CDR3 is CASSLYGTSGGETQYF. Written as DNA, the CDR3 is TGCGCCAGCAGCTTGTACGGGACTAGCGGGGGTGAGACCCAGTACTTC.

For the CDR3, the DNA is TGTGCCAGCAGCTTCCCCGGTGCTAGCGGGATTACAGATACGCAGTATTTT. It codes for CASSFPGASGITDTQYF. J is TRBJ2-3 and V is TRBV5-4, with 9 bases identical to TRBD2. CDR3 size: 17 residues. J lost 3 bases, V lost 2 bases, and 10 bases had no gene match. Per the germline V gene, CDR1 is SGHNT and CDR2 is YYREEE (reference sequence).

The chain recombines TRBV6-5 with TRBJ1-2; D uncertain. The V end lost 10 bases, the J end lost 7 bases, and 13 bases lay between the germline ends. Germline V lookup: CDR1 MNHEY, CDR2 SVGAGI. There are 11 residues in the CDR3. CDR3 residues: CATQRAGGYTF. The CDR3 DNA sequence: TGTGCCACCCAACGTGCGGGTGGCTACACCTTC.